Following are 3 T cell receptor beta chains from one sample sequenced in a study of cytomegalovirus exposure and HLA in healthy donors. The PCR was carried out with 60 Vbeta primers and 13 Jbeta primers. Measured with immunoSEQ multiplex PCR; TCRdb has only the in-frame clones, and not every one. The data show some 190,000 clones, 70% to 80% seen once. The sequenced material came from PBMCs. Receptors originate from a woman in her 30s in good health and CMV-seropositive.

This clone showed up just a few times. This chain joins TRBV7-7 and TRBJ2-5; D perhaps matches TRBD1 (5 bases). Per the germline V gene, CDR1 is SSHAT and CDR2 is FNYEAQ (reference sequence). Trimming took 5 bases from V and 7 from J, leaving 11 bases between them. The CDR3 is made up of 12 amino acids. CDR3 residues: CASSKDQGTQYF. The CDR3 bases are TGTGCCAGCAGCAAGGACCAGGGGACCCAGTACTTC.

The genes are TRBV27 and TRBJ2-7; TRBD1 aligns across 8 bases. Germline trimming cut 5 bases from V and 0 bases from J; bases unmatched to any gene: 3. In germline, CDR1 is MNHEY, CDR2 SMNVEV (reference sequence). The CDR3 spans 14 residues. The CDR3 spells CASSEDRDSYEQYF. In nucleotides, the CDR3 is TGTGCCAGCAGTGAGGACAGGGACTCCTACGAGCAGTACTTC.

The chain couples TRBV6-1 to TRBJ2-5; 9 positions match TRBD1. CDR3 size: 15 residues. Trimming removed 2 bases from V and 5 bases from J; junction bases left unmatched: 6. Looked up from germline, CDR1 is MNHNS and CDR2 is SASEGT. DNA for the CDR3: TGTGCCAGCAGTGAAACGAACAGGGGGCTGGAGACCCAGTACTTC. Translation: CASSETNRGLETQYF.